In its sample, the clone carrying this T cell receptor beta chain was seen many times. This sample is part of a study of blood T cell repertoires in COVID-19. Per the original data handling: Amplification of reference gene primers provided the estimated nucleated cell counts. TCRdb keeps only in-frame clones here, not all; method: immunoSEQ multiplex PCR. The V and J calls and the clone size are those of that table, but D and trimming were determined from the DNA. The sample includes approximately 400,000 clones, roughly four fifths of them seen just once. The source of this sequence is a human donor with acute or convalescent COVID-19. The donor label of this sample is uncertain. The specimen was peripheral blood.

The CDR3 loop is CASSLPGIGKNIQYF. The CDR3 region has the DNA TGTGCCAGCAGCCTCCCAGGGATAGGGAAAAACATTCAGTACTTC. The chain links TRBV28 to TRBJ2-4; TRBD1 might be the D (5 bases). The V end lost 6 bases, the J end lost 4 bases, and 16 bases lay between the germline ends. The CDR3 totals 15 residues. Looked up from germline, CDR1 is MDHEN and CDR2 is SYDVKM. The full variable domain, its missing parts supplied by reference TRBV28 and TRBJ2-4, is DVKVTQSSRYLVKRTGEKVFLECVQDMDHENMFWYRQDPGLGLRLIYFSYDVKMKEKGDIPEGYSVSREKKERFSLILESASTNQTSMYLCASSLPGIGKNIQYFGAGTRLSVL.